Each of the 20 T cell receptor beta chains below was sequenced from the same sample in a study of sequential checkpoint blockade in melanoma. The treatment is: randomized to nivolumab then ipilimumab (arm A) or the reverse (arm B). Libraries were prepared by immunoSEQ multiplex PCR; TCRdb keeps only in-frame clonotypes and omits some of them. This table holds 2,500 or so clones, roughly 20% found once. The sample in question was tumor tissue (inferred from file names), obtained from a patient given nivolumab and ipilimumab in sequence. These receptors were collected from a human donor with melanoma.

In this sample, this clone turned up a few times. As DNA, the CDR3 is TGTGCCAGCAGTTTATACAGACAGGGTGGTTTCTTT. This encodes CASSLYRQGGFF. The chain joins TRBV28 to TRBJ1-1; TRBD1 matches at 7 bases. The CDR3 loop spans 12 amino acids. Germline assignment: CDR1 MDHEN and CDR2 SYDVKM. The J segment lost 13 bases and the V segment lost 1 base, leaving 6 bases of the junction unmatched. The full variable domain, with the rest looked up from reference TRBV28 and TRBJ1-1, is DVKVTQSSRYLVKRTGEKVFLECVQDMDHENMFWYRQDPGLGLRLIYFSYDVKMKEKGDIPEGYSVSREKKERFSLILESASTNQTSMYLCASSLYRQGGFFGQGTRLTVV.

This clone was detected many times. The gene calls are TRBV11-3 and TRBJ1-2, with D possibly matching TRBD1 (6 bases). The CDR3 length is 18 residues. Germline lookup yields CDR1 SGHNT and CDR2 YENEEA. V lost 5 bases and J lost 8, with 30 bases in between. This chain's CDR3 is CASSIRGGSGTPRSGYTF. The DNA for the CDR3 is TGTGCCAGCAGCATCCGTGGGGGCTCCGGGACTCCCAGAAGCGGCTACACCTTC.

The chain is built from TRBV19 and TRBJ1-5, with D tentatively TRBD1 (5 bases). Deletions cut 6 bases from V and 3 bases from J, with 12 bases between. There are 14 residues in the CDR3. Germline V lookup: CDR1 LNHDA, CDR2 SQIVND (reference sequence). The CDR3 sequence: CASSRDGFNQPQHF. Here the CDR3 DNA reads TGTGCCAGTAGCCGGGACGGATTCAATCAGCCCCAGCATTTT. Full variable domain (remainder filled in from reference TRBV19 and TRBJ1-5): DGGITQSPKYLFRKEGQNVTLSCEQNLNHDAMYWYRQDPGQGLRLIYYSQIVNDFQKGDIAEGYSVSREKKESFPLTVTSAQKNPTAFYLCASSRDGFNQPQHFGDGTRLSIL.

The rearrangement links TRBV29-1 to TRBJ2-1; either TRBD1 or TRBD2 may fit D (6 bases each). V dropped 4 bases and J dropped 3 bases, with 22 bases sitting between them. CDR1 and CDR2 from the germline V gene are SQVTM and ANQGSEA. There are 17 residues in the CDR3. The DNA for the CDR3 is TGCAGCGTTGGAGGGGGGCCAAACAAGGTAGGCTACAATGAGCAGTTCTTC. Translated: CSVGGGPNKVGYNEQFF.

This clone is categorized as medium-sized. The V gene is TRBV6-8, the J gene TRBJ2-5, with 8 bases identical to TRBD2. The V gene's germline CDR1 is MNHGY and CDR2 SAAAGT. The CDR3 is 15 amino acids. V gave up 0 bases and J gave up 4 bases; unmatched junction bases: 4. CDR3 region: CASSYSIAGSETQYF. The CDR3, as DNA: TGTGCCAGCAGTTACTCGATAGCGGGGTCAGAGACCCAGTACTTC.

This clone was recorded many times. J is TRBJ1-2 and V is TRBV11-3, with D maybe TRBD1 (6 bases). Germline lookup yields CDR1 SGHNT and CDR2 YENEEA. Trimming removed 5 bases at V and 4 bases at J, with 14 bases between. The CDR3 has 14 residues. The CDR3 region has the DNA TGTGCCAGCAGCCAAGGGGGGGCGGGCTATGGCTACACCTTC. Translating gives CASSQGGAGYGYTF.

The sample holds a few counts of this clone. This chain links TRBV23-1 with TRBJ1-2; TRBD1 is a possible D gene (5 bases). TRBV23-1 is sorted into the ORF group, with uncertain function. The length of the CDR3 is 15 residues. The ends were cut back, 6 bases at V and 4 bases at J, with 18 bases in the middle. CDR3 region: CASSQAFGGSYGYTF. CDR3 DNA sequence: TGCGCCAGCAGCCAGGCCTTTGGGGGATCCTATGGCTACACCTTC.

This clone was picked up a small number of times. The rearrangement joins TRBV23-1 to TRBJ1-1; D not certain. TRBV23-1 is an ORF; its function is uncertain. The ends were cut back, 6 bases at V and 5 bases at J, with 13 bases in the middle. The CDR3 sequence is 13 residues long. CDR3 sequence reads: CASSYSGKTEAFF. CDR3 DNA sequence: TGCGCCAGCAGCTATAGCGGGAAAACTGAAGCTTTCTTT.

A few counts support this clone. This chain connects TRBV6-8 to TRBJ2-4; 10 nucleotides agree with TRBD1. Trimming at V came to 7 bases and at J to 8 bases, leaving 11 bases not matched to a gene. This CDR3 is 15 amino acids long. Germline loops: CDR1 MNHGY, CDR2 SAAAGT. This CDR3 reads CASKSRDRGGDIQYF. For the CDR3, the DNA is TGTGCCAGCAAGAGCCGGGACAGGGGTGGTGACATTCAGTACTTC.

The chain joins TRBV28 to TRBJ2-7; D is unclear. This CDR3 has 14 amino acids. Germline V gives CDR1 MDHEN, CDR2 SYDVKM. The V and J ends lost 4 bases and 0 bases respectively, with 10 bases between them. The DNA of the CDR3 is TGTGCCAGCAGTTCTCCGGGCCGCTCCTACGAGCAGTACGTC. Translating it yields CASSSPGRSYEQYV.

By share of the sample, this clone is medium-sized (0.01 to 0.1%). The V and J genes are TRBV9 and TRBJ1-1; no definite D call. Germline V gives CDR1 SGDLS, CDR2 YYNGEE. V dropped 0 bases and J dropped 1 base, with 7 bases sitting between them. The CDR3 extends over 14 amino acids. In nucleotides, the CDR3 is TGTGCCAGCAGCGTAGACCCGAAGAACACTGAAGCTTTCTTT. It translates to CASSVDPKNTEAFF.

The rearrangement joins TRBV6-8 to TRBJ1-3, with D hard to call. There are 14 residues in the CDR3. Germline V gene sequence: CDR1 MNHGY, CDR2 SAAAGT. Trimming removed 7 bases from V and 0 bases from J, with 10 bases in between. The CDR3 protein is CASTPDYSGNTIYF. In DNA form, the CDR3 reads TGTGCCAGCACCCCCGACTACTCTGGAAACACCATATATTTT.

As DNA, the CDR3 is TGTGCCAGTAGTAGCGTACCGGGACAGGGTTTTTATGGCTACACCTTC. Amino acid sequence: CASSSVPGQGFYGYTF. The genes are TRBV19 and TRBJ1-2, with 9 bases lining up with TRBD1. The CDR3 length is 16 residues. Germline trimming cut 4 bases from V and 5 bases from J; bases unmatched to any gene: 11. The germline V gene encodes CDR1 LNHDA and CDR2 SQIVND (reference sequence).

This clone is termed medium-sized. CDR3 in DNA: TGTGCCAGCAGCCTACGGTCTGGGCTGACAGATACGCAGTATTTT. It codes for CASSLRSGLTDTQYF. This rearrangement joins TRBV11-3 to TRBJ2-3; D is unclear. The CDR3 consists of 15 residues. V dropped 5 bases and J dropped 3 bases, with 15 bases sitting between them. Germline-derived CDR1 and CDR2 are SGHNT and YENEEA.

This clone was seen a handful of times. The chain employs TRBV28 and TRBJ1-3, with D unclear. CDR1 and CDR2 from the germline V gene are MDHEN and SYDVKM. The length of the CDR3 is 16 residues. V lost 3 bases and J 0 bases, leaving 12 bases between the germline ends. CDR3 DNA: TGTGCCAGCAGTTTGGGCCGGTTCCTCTCTGGAAACACCATATATTTT. Translated, it gives CASSLGRFLSGNTIYF.

This clone was seen only a few times. The chain carries TRBV1 and TRBJ2-7; the table's D gene call, TRBD2, was not cross checked with the DNA. TRBV1 is noted as a pseudogene. The CDR3 has 13 amino acids. For the CDR3, the DNA is TGCACCAGCAGCCATGGAGACCCCTACGAGCAGTACGTC. Translating gives CTSSHGDPYEQYV.

This clone is categorized as large. This chain links TRBV9 with TRBJ2-1, with a weak D call TRBD2 (5 bases). CDR1 is SGDLS and CDR2 is YYNGEE in the germline V gene. V lost 4 bases, J lost 9 bases, and 11 bases lay in between. CDR3 length: 12 residues. This CDR3 is CASSPSGSEQFF. DNA for the CDR3: TGTGCCAGCAGCCCGAGTGGGAGTGAGCAGTTCTTC.

V usage is TRBV5-1 and J usage is TRBJ1-4, with TRBD1 identical over 8 bases. Germline trimming cut 4 bases from V and 7 bases from J; bases unmatched to any gene: 9. From germline, CDR1 is SGHRS and CDR2 YFSETQ. The CDR3 spans 15 residues. The CDR3, as DNA: TGCGCCAGCAGCGCGCAGGGGGCGCGGGGTGAAAAACTGTTTTTT. Translation: CASSAQGARGEKLFF.

In this sample, this clone turned up many times. V usage is TRBV11-3 and J usage is TRBJ2-5; D unclear. Between the trimmed V and J ends, which lost 1 base and 5 bases, there was a span of 11 bases. Germline V gene sequence: CDR1 SGHNT, CDR2 YENEEA. The CDR3 is made up of 14 amino acids. This CDR3 reads CASSLVGFWETQYF. DNA of the CDR3: TGTGCCAGCAGCTTAGTCGGGTTCTGGGAGACCCAGTACTTC.

This clone is medium-sized (0.01 to 0.1%). V is TRBV9 and J is TRBJ2-1; perhaps TRBD2 as D (6 bases). Trimming pared 2 bases from V and 6 bases from J, leaving 15 bases between. CDR3 length: 15 amino acids. Germline loops: CDR1 SGDLS, CDR2 YYNGEE. CDR3 nucleotide sequence: TGTGCCAGCAGCGTTCGGAGGGGTGGAGGCAATGAGCAGTTCTTC. Amino acids: CASSVRRGGGNEQFF.